This record covers a single T cell receptor (beta chain). As yet, its antigen is unknown. This entry comes from a study of cytomegalovirus exposure and HLA in healthy donors. Across the whole study: HLA-typed donors were the source of around 87 million unique TCRs, which an early data release held. Approximately 81% of 350 to 400 genotyped donors fell in the Caucasian-associated ancestry cluster.

Amplification used 60 Vbeta primers and 13 Jbeta primers. Sequenced by immunoSEQ multiplex PCR; TCRdb stores in-frame clones only, minus some. The table has about 130,000 clones, around two thirds seen once. The study, taken as a whole, reports: Across all donors, roughly uniform sequencing depth was an assumption of the presence/absence analyses. On later analysis, the bulk of CMV-associated TCR beta chains appeared to be HLA-restricted.

Germline CDR1 is GTSNPN and CDR2 is SVGIG (reference sequence). The CDR3 spans 12 residues. Trimming removed 7 bases from V and 0 bases from J, with 9 bases in between. The genes are TRBV30 and TRBJ1-1; D is undetermined. Input material: PBMCs. This sequence originates from a man aged 18 to 30 in good health and CMV-seropositive. The CDR3 reads CASKPLNTEAFF. The CDR3 bases are TGTGCCTCTAAACCTCTGAACACTGAAGCTTTCTTT.